This TCR beta chain was obtained from a study of T-cell memory formation after mild COVID-19. For this clonotype: Antigen unknown.

Notes on the study in general: Contracting CD8+ clones were enriched in EMRA, CD4+ mainly in CM and EM. CD4/CD8 balance held among clones contracting day 15 to 85, and later expanders leaned CD4+. The second-wave clones peaking on day 37 were not confirmed as SARS-CoV-2-specific.

Constant-segment primers served in 5'RACE that generated TCR alpha and TCR beta cDNA libraries bearing sample barcodes and UMIs. TCRdb fed the 5' RACE reads into MiXCR, producing one record per CDR3 protein. The sample has about 470,000 distinct CDR3 sequences, roughly 23% seen once. Germline CDR1 is DFQATT and CDR2 is SNEGSKA (reference sequence). V trimming: 5 bases; J trimming: 6 bases; junction bases outside the gene matches: 5. The CDR3 runs to 13 residues. Input material: PBMCs or a T cell subset sorted from them (not recorded which). V and J are TRBV20-1 and TRBJ2-1; 9 positions match TRBD2. The TCR was taken from an adult woman who had mild COVID-19 (a few samples of this study predate the infection). Cell type and time point are not known. This CDR3 is CSARGGGGNEQFF. In nucleotides, the CDR3 is TGCAGTGCTCGCGGGGGGGGCGGCAATGAGCAGTTCTTC.